These 18 T cell receptor beta chains were sequenced from one sample in a study of cytomegalovirus exposure and HLA in healthy donors. Amplification used 60 Vbeta primers and 13 Jbeta primers. Clones were sequenced by immunoSEQ multiplex PCR, and TCRdb holds only the in-frame ones, with some missing. The sample carries about 120,000 clones, 75% recorded once. The sequenced sample consisted of PBMCs. The receptors derive from a middle-aged woman in good health and CMV-seropositive.

V gene TRBV5-1 combines with J gene TRBJ1-6, with 9 bases identical to TRBD1. The V gene end was trimmed by 0 bases and the J gene end by 7 bases; junction bases not matched to a gene: 5. This CDR3 is built from 16 residues. Germline-derived CDR1 and CDR2 are SGHRS and YFSETQ. The CDR3 DNA follows: TGCGCCAGCAGCTTGGTGGGGGACAGGGAAAATTCACCCCTCCACTTT. Amino acid sequence: CASSLVGDRENSPLHF.

The chain is built from TRBV9 and TRBJ2-2; perhaps TRBD2 as D (5 bases). Looked up from germline, CDR1 is SGDLS and CDR2 is YYNGEE. Trimming stripped 0 bases from V and 13 bases from J, with 10 bases between. The CDR3 has 12 residues. The CDR3 is CASSVGERRLFF. The CDR3 nucleotides are TGTGCCAGCAGCGTAGGGGAGAGAAGGCTGTTTTTT.

This clone was seen a few times. This chain uses TRBV6-5 with TRBJ1-1; 10 bases line up with TRBD1. V dropped 0 bases and J dropped 3; count of bases not matched to a gene: 4. This CDR3 comprises 16 residues. Looked up from germline, CDR1 is MNHEY and CDR2 is SVGAGI. In DNA, the CDR3 is TGTGCCAGCAGTTACTCCGGGACAGGGGTTGACACTGAAGCTTTCTTT. Translating gives CASSYSGTGVDTEAFF.

Only a few counts were recorded for this clone. The J gene is TRBJ2-3, the V gene TRBV5-1; 9 nucleotides match TRBD2. This CDR3 region has 15 residues. Trimming at V came to 5 bases and at J to 1 base, leaving 5 bases not matched to a gene. Germline CDR1 and CDR2: SGHRS and YFSETQ. This chain's CDR3 is CASSPRTSGTDTQYF. The CDR3 DNA follows: TGCGCCAGCAGTCCTAGGACTAGCGGCACAGATACGCAGTATTTT.

This chain connects TRBV5-1 to TRBJ2-1; 10 nucleotides align to TRBD2. With V trimmed by 4 bases and J by 4 bases, 8 bases remained unmatched. Germline V CDR1 and CDR2: SGHRS, YFSETQ. The CDR3 length is 16 residues. For the CDR3, the DNA is TGCGCCAGCAGCCCTCAGACTAGCGGGTCATACAATGAGCAGTTCTTC. This sequence encodes CASSPQTSGSYNEQFF.

The V gene is TRBV6-5, the J gene TRBJ2-7; possibly TRBD1 for D (5 bases). CDR3 length equals 12 residues. V was cut by 5 bases and J by 6 bases, with 11 bases left in between. Germline V CDR1 and CDR2: MNHEY, SVGAGI. The CDR3 coding sequence is TGTGCCAGCAGTACCTCAGGGCGCGAGCAGTACTTC. Its protein product is CASSTSGREQYF.

This clone was observed a few times. The chain couples TRBV4-3 to TRBJ1-4; 8 nucleotides agree with TRBD1. J gave up 4 bases and V 4 bases, and 2 bases lay outside the gene matches. The CDR3 is 14 residues long. Germline lookup yields CDR1 LGHNA and CDR2 YSLEER. CDR3 nucleotide sequence: TGCGCCAGCAGCCTCGGACAGGGTAATGAAAAACTGTTTTTT. The encoded protein is CASSLGQGNEKLFF.

This clone has a single count. The rearrangement links TRBV27 to TRBJ1-5; TRBD1 matches at 12 bases. In germline, CDR1 is MNHEY, CDR2 SMNVEV (reference sequence). This CDR3 contains 16 residues. The V segment lost 4 bases and the J segment 2 bases; nucleotides outside the gene matches: 3. CDR3 sequence: CASSSGTGGRNQPQHF. The CDR3 DNA is TGTGCCAGCAGTTCAGGGACAGGGGGCCGCAATCAGCCCCAGCATTTT.

J is TRBJ2-3 and V is TRBV9; TRBD2 is a possible D gene (5 bases). The V gene lost 0 bases and the J gene lost 1 base, with 9 bases spanning the gap. CDR3 length equals 15 residues. Germline lookup yields CDR1 SGDLS and CDR2 YYNGEE. The CDR3 loop reads CASSVGAERTDTQYF. The CDR3 DNA follows: TGTGCCAGCAGCGTAGGAGCGGAGCGCACAGATACGCAGTATTTT.

The rearrangement joins TRBV19 to TRBJ1-1, with D perhaps matching TRBD1 (5 bases). The V end lost 1 base, the J end lost 3 bases, and 18 bases lay between the germline ends. CDR3 length: 17 residues. Looked up from germline, CDR1 is LNHDA and CDR2 is SQIVND (reference sequence). The CDR3 sequence is CASSIVIPDSRDTEAFF. CDR3 sequence (DNA): TGTGCCAGTAGTATAGTAATCCCCGACAGCAGGGACACTGAAGCTTTCTTT.

The rearrangement joins TRBV6-1 to TRBJ2-4; 8 bases align to TRBD1. Trimming cost V 2 bases and J 1 base; bases outside gene matches: 4. Germline-derived CDR1 and CDR2 are MNHNS and SASEGT. The CDR3 has 16 residues. CDR3: CASSEIHRGAKNIQYF. For the CDR3, the DNA is TGTGCCAGCAGTGAAATCCACAGGGGGGCCAAAAACATTCAGTACTTC.

The rearrangement uses TRBV6-6 and TRBJ1-5, with TRBD1 matching over 8 bases. Germline V lookup: CDR1 MNHNY, CDR2 SVGAGI (reference sequence). The V and J ends lost 0 bases and 4 bases, in that order; junction bases with no gene match: 2. The CDR3 length is 15 residues. The CDR3 sequence: CASSYSTGANQPQHF. DNA for the CDR3: TGTGCCAGCAGTTACTCGACAGGGGCTAATCAGCCCCAGCATTTT.

This rearrangement joins TRBV7-9 to TRBJ1-2; 8 bases match TRBD1. The CDR3 runs to 14 residues. With 8 bases clipped from V and 1 base from J, the junction kept 6 bases outside the gene matches. Germline lookup yields CDR1 SEHNR and CDR2 FQNEAQ (reference sequence). CDR3 region: CASGTTGVNYGYTF. The CDR3 nucleotides read TGTGCCAGCGGGACGACAGGGGTTAACTATGGCTACACCTTC. The full variable domain, rest sourced from reference TRBV7-9 and TRBJ1-2, is DTGVSQNPRHKITKRGQNVTFRCDPISEHNRLYWYRQTLGQGPEFLTYFQNEAQLEKSRLLSDRFSAERPKGSFSTLEIQRTEQGDSAMYLCASGTTGVNYGYTFGSGTRLTVV.

This chain uses TRBV29-1 with TRBJ2-1, with 12 bases lining up with TRBD2. Germline V CDR1 and CDR2: SQVTM, ANQGSEA. V was pared by 7 bases and J by 7 bases, with 11 bases of the junction left unmatched. This CDR3 is 15 amino acids long. The CDR3 region has the DNA TGCAGCGGATCGACTAGCGGGAGTGTCGGGAATGAGCAGTTCTTC. Translation gives CSGSTSGSVGNEQFF.

The rearrangement uses TRBV4-2 and TRBJ1-3; D might be TRBD1 (6 bases). Germline CDR1 and CDR2: LGHNA and YNFKEQ. V was trimmed by 4 bases and J by 0 bases, leaving 13 bases between them. There are 16 residues in the CDR3. In nucleotides, the CDR3 is TGTGCCAGCAGCCGGACAGTGAGGGGCTCTGGAAACACCATATATTTT. Its translation is CASSRTVRGSGNTIYF.

V gene TRBV7-9 combines with J gene TRBJ2-1; a possible D gene is TRBD2 (6 bases). The CDR3 spans 14 residues. The germline V and J ends were trimmed by 0 bases and 9 bases, with 12 bases remaining between them. Germline CDR1 is SEHNR and CDR2 is FQNEAQ (reference sequence). This chain's CDR3 is CASSLASGVGEQFF. DNA of the CDR3: TGTGCCAGCAGCTTAGCTTCGGGGGTTGGTGAGCAGTTCTTC.

The chain uses TRBV9 and TRBJ2-3; possibly TRBD2 for D (5 bases). Looked up from germline, CDR1 is SGDLS and CDR2 is YYNGEE. Trimming pared 0 bases from V and 1 base from J, leaving 12 bases between. CDR3 length: 16 residues. CDR3 in amino acids: CASSVGAGPGTDTQYF. The CDR3 DNA reads as TGTGCCAGCAGCGTAGGCGCGGGCCCGGGCACAGATACGCAGTATTTT.

This clone has more than one count but fewer than ten. The gene calls are TRBV30 and TRBJ2-3; 8 bases fit TRBD2. Looked up from germline, CDR1 is GTSNPN and CDR2 is SVGIG (reference sequence). The V segment lost 2 bases and the J segment 0 bases; nucleotides outside the gene matches: 4. This CDR3 contains 15 residues. CDR3 amino acids: CAWSFSGVSTDTQYF. The DNA of the CDR3 is TGTGCCTGGAGTTTTAGCGGGGTTAGCACAGATACGCAGTATTTT.